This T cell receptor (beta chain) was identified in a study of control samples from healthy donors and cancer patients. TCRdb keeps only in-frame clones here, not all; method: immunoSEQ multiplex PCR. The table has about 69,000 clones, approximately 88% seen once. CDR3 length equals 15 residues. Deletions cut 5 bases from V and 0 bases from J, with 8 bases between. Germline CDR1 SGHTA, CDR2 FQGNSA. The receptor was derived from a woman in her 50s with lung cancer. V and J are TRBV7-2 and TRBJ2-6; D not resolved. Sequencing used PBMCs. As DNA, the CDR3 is TGTGCCAGCAGCGGCCAGAGCTCTGGGGCCAACGTCCTGACTTTC. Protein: CASSGQSSGANVLTF.